One and the same sample provided the 16 T cell receptor beta chains below, sequenced in a study of identifying expanded T cells in peripheral blood. Method: immunoSEQ multiplex PCR; TCRdb's copy keeps in-frame clones and lacks some. The sample has around 57,000 clones, more than 75% seen once. The sequencing input was blood. The source of these receptors is a person aged 18 to 70 in good health.

The V and J genes are TRBV19 and TRBJ2-3, with TRBD1 matching 7 bases. The V and J ends lost 5 bases and 1 base, in that order; junction bases with no gene match: 9. Germline CDR1 reads LNHDA; CDR2 reads SQIVND (reference sequence). The length of the CDR3 is 16 residues. CDR3 nucleotides: TGTGCCAGTAGTCTTACCCGGACAGGCCGCACAGATACGCAGTATTTT. Its translation is CASSLTRTGRTDTQYF.

This clone appeared a few times. The CDR3 loop reads CASSEGLAGGGDTQYF. The CDR3 nucleotides are TGTGCCAGCAGTGAAGGGCTAGCGGGGGGAGGAGATACGCAGTATTTT. The chain links TRBV6-4 to TRBJ2-3, with 11 bases lining up with TRBD2. The CDR3 covers 16 residues. V gave up 3 bases and J gave up 5 bases; unmatched junction bases: 7. The germline V gene has CDR1 MRHNA and CDR2 SNTAGT.

The chain joins TRBV27 to TRBJ2-3; the D gene is possibly TRBD2 (5 bases). The V end lost 6 bases, the J end lost 8 bases, and 15 bases lay between the germline ends. CDR1 and CDR2 from the germline V gene are MNHEY and SMNVEV (reference sequence). The CDR3 contains 13 residues. CDR3 residues: CASSRPDSITQYF. Written as DNA, the CDR3 is TGTGCCAGCAGCCGCCCGGACTCAATTACGCAGTATTTT.

V gene TRBV6-5 combines with J gene TRBJ2-7; 8 bases match TRBD2. Unmatched junction bases numbered 3, after V lost 2 bases and J lost 0 bases. This CDR3 has 15 amino acids. Looked up from germline, CDR1 is MNHEY and CDR2 is SVGAGI. The CDR3: CASSYIAGSSYEQYF. The DNA for the CDR3 is TGTGCCAGCAGTTACATAGCGGGGAGCTCCTACGAGCAGTACTTC.

This chain connects TRBV11-2 to TRBJ2-7; 7 bases map to TRBD2. V trimming: 5 bases; J trimming: 3 bases; junction bases outside the gene matches: 7. The CDR3 runs 14 residues. Germline CDR1 is SGHAT and CDR2 is FQNNGV. The DNA of the CDR3 is TGTGCCAGCAGCCCTGGGGGGGTAGTCTACGAGCAGTACTTC. Its translation: CASSPGGVVYEQYF.

This rearrangement joins TRBV6-6 to TRBJ1-4; D gene uncertain. Germline V gives CDR1 MNHNY, CDR2 SVGAGI (reference sequence). The CDR3 has 11 residues. With 2 bases removed from V and 8 bases from J, the gap between germline ends came to 3 bases. In DNA form, the CDR3 reads TGTGCCAGCAGTTACAGGGAAAAACTGTTTTTT. Protein sequence: CASSYREKLFF.

The chain joins TRBV5-1 to TRBJ2-5, with 7 nucleotides matching TRBD1. With the DNA end fitting TRBJ2-7 better, the J assignment may be wrong. Looked up from germline, CDR1 is SGHRS and CDR2 is YFSETQ. CDR3 length equals 15 residues. The CDR3 region is CASSFDRESSYEQYF. The CDR3 bases are TGCGCCAGCAGCTTCGACAGGGAAAGCTCCTACGAGCAGTACTTC.

V and J are TRBV5-1 and TRBJ2-7; D ambiguous. Germline-derived CDR1 and CDR2 are SGHRS and YFSETQ. Trimming shortened V by 4 bases and J by 1 base, and 3 bases separated the two germline ends. The CDR3 has 11 amino acids. The CDR3: CASSISYEQYF. CDR3 DNA sequence: TGCGCCAGCAGCATATCCTACGAGCAGTACTTC.

Here the CDR3 DNA reads TGTGCCAGCAGTTTGACAGGGGGCGGAAATGGGTACGAGCAGTACTTC. It yields the protein CASSLTGGGNGYEQYF. V gene TRBV27 combines with J gene TRBJ2-7, with 10 bases lining up with TRBD1. Germline CDR1 and CDR2: MNHEY and SMNVEV (reference sequence). The junction had 9 bases not matched to a gene; V was cut back by 3 bases and J by 4 bases. The CDR3 covers 16 residues.

The chain couples TRBV11-2 to TRBJ2-7, with D possibly matching TRBD2 (6 bases). The CDR3 spans 14 residues. Between the trimmed V and J ends, which lost 5 bases and 5 bases, there was a span of 16 bases. In germline, CDR1 is SGHAT, CDR2 FQNNGV. CDR3 in amino acids: CASSQGTDSHEQYF. CDR3 DNA sequence: TGTGCCAGCAGCCAAGGGACTGACTCGCACGAGCAGTACTTC.

The chain joins TRBV7-6 to TRBJ1-3; TRBD1 agrees at 11 bases. This CDR3 spans 17 amino acids. J lost 4 bases, V lost 6 bases, and 11 bases had no gene match. Germline CDR1 SGHVS, CDR2 FNYEAQ. The CDR3: CASRPIGQGAEGNTIYF. In DNA, the CDR3 is TGTGCCAGCAGACCTATCGGACAGGGGGCGGAAGGAAACACCATATATTTT.

V and J are TRBV7-7 and TRBJ1-2; tentative D call: TRBD1 (5 bases). The V end lost 5 bases, the J end lost 3 bases, and 16 bases lay between the germline ends. This CDR3 contains 15 residues. The germline gives CDR1 SSHAT, CDR2 FNYEAQ (reference sequence). This CDR3 is CASSPLVRGDYGYTF. The CDR3 region has the DNA TGTGCCAGCAGCCCCTTAGTAAGGGGAGACTATGGCTACACCTTC.

As regards this clone: At one end the junction does not follow the germline gene, possibly because of a read error. The chain combines TRBV6-1 with TRBJ2-7, with D maybe TRBD2 (6 bases). The CDR3 length is 12 residues. Germline-derived CDR1 and CDR2 are MNHNS and SASEGT. CDR3 in amino acids: CASSEPPRREDF. DNA for the CDR3: TGTGCCAGCAGTGAACCTCCGAGGAGGGAGGACTTC.

The chain couples TRBV6-4 to TRBJ2-2; 14 nucleotides line up with TRBD2. This CDR3 comprises 17 residues. In germline, CDR1 is MRHNA, CDR2 SNTAGT. Trimming cost V 5 bases and J 6 bases; bases outside gene matches: 8. This CDR3 is CASSWTSGRQESGELFF. CDR3 nucleotides: TGTGCCAGCAGTTGGACTAGCGGGAGGCAGGAGTCCGGGGAGCTGTTTTTT.

The chain joins TRBV6-5 to TRBJ2-3, with D unresolved. Germline CDR1 is MNHEY and CDR2 is SVGAGI. Trimming cost V 6 bases and J 6 bases, with 7 bases left between them. The CDR3 has 11 amino acids. DNA of the CDR3: TGTGCCAGCAGCCGCCGGGATACGCAGTATTTT. Translated, it gives CASSRRDTQYF.

This chain connects TRBV11-2 to TRBJ2-7, with D perhaps being TRBD1 or TRBD2 (6 bases each). Germline loops: CDR1 SGHAT, CDR2 FQNNGV. The CDR3 runs to 14 residues. The germline V and J ends were trimmed by 5 bases and 2 bases, with 13 bases remaining between them. This CDR3 is CASSPYGGPYEQYF. CDR3 DNA: TGTGCCAGCAGCCCGTACGGGGGCCCCTACGAGCAGTACTTC.